The sequence of this T cell receptor beta chain was determined in a study of cytotoxic CD8 clonotypes in ibrutinib-treated CLL (dated by TCRdb to the early 2020s). Looking at the study overall: The cohort was composed of about a dozen relapsed/refractory and about 16 treatment-naive patients; IGHV unmutated status was identified in roughly 17 patients. The response samples were drawn at a median of 12 months into treatment, with a range of roughly 6 to 40 months. Responses were partial in roughly 24 patients and complete in 2; after median approximately 69 months follow-up, around 15 stayed in remission and approximately 12 progressed. Every remission and progressive disease sample was obtained while ibrutinib was still being received by the patients. On average, each sample yielded 270,000 or so productive templates and under 95,000 productive rearrangements. Longitudinal samples were obtainable from about 30% of the roughly 90 participants in the trial. Cryopreserved peripheral blood mononuclear cells were collected at three points: before therapy, at response, and at either sustained remission or disease progression. General findings and caveats noted by the study authors: At ibrutinib response clonality went up, during sustained remission it held steady, and at progression it dropped back toward baseline. Public clonotypes were found to be uncommon and were observed to contract or remain stable during treatment; the increase in clonality was shown to reflect expansion of private clonotypes at ibrutinib response. Lymph node repertoires were not examined, and the timing of sampling was not matched between patients in sustained remission and those whose disease progressed. At baseline, clonality was higher than in age-matched healthy donors and showed a strong correlation with circulating CD8+ T-cell counts.

For this chain, trimming is 4 bases at the V end and 4 bases at the J end, and the number of junction bases without a gene match is 4. Sequences SGDLS (CDR1) and YYNGEE (CDR2) are obtained from the germline V gene. Including cysteine and phenylalanine, the CDR3 has 15 amino acids. The CDR3 DNA has 45 bases and is translated from base 1. Notes on this clone: The antigen it binds to is not known. No base-level quality is on record; no much larger clone is a single base apart.

The goal of deep resolution MiSeq sequencing was a depth between 1 in 1 million and 1 in 200,000 T cells, and coverage averaged 10x per clonotype. TCR beta libraries were generated with the immunoSEQ hsTCRB Kit. For the original study's pipeline: Data were analyzed with ImmunoSEQ Data Assistant and ImmunoSEQ Analyzer, with V, D and J genes assigned per IMGT definitions. Clonality was computed as one minus normalized Shannon entropy of productive rearrangement frequencies, ranging from 0 to 1. Only overrepresented clonotypes making up at least 0.05% of the repertoire of each patient were included in the public clonotype analysis. Fewer than 15 age-matched healthy donor repertoires from immuneACCESS served as clonality controls. The source is immuneACCESS, and TCRdb retained only in-frame sequences with V and J called. Part of the clones is not carried over; for the studies checked, unresolved V genes explain less than half of this, and the remainder is unexplained. V and J calls plus clone size are reproduced from that table; the DNA served to infer D and trimming. This sample is represented by hundreds of thousands of clones; 67% of them were singletons. Together, the top ten hold roughly 6.3% of the sample.

For TCR beta library preparation, roughly 1.8 micrograms of genomic DNA was extracted from cryopreserved PBMCs. Longitudinal blood samples from CLL patients on ibrutinib monotherapy were analyzed using high-throughput TCR beta sequencing. The patients took part in an open-label, single-center phase 2 trial of ibrutinib monotherapy. The chain is encoded by TRBV9 joined to TRBJ2-1, and 11 junction bases match TRBD2. Source: PBMCs, taken after 36 months of ibrutinib treatment. The source of this sequence is a human donor with chronic lymphocytic leukemia. The nucleotide sequence reads TGTGCCAGCAGCATCCGGACTAGCGGGTACAATGAGCAGTTCTTC. It translates to CASSIRTSGYNEQFF.